The clone carrying this T cell receptor beta chain has more than one count but fewer than ten. Its antigen is still unknown. CDR1 is MDHEN, CDR2 SYDVKM, per germline. With 7 bases removed from V and 5 bases from J, the gap between germline ends came to 15 bases. The CDR3 contains 15 residues. The data originate from a study of T-cell reconstitution after alpha-beta-depleted transplantation in children. Molecular barcoding with unique molecular identifiers was used for the TCRbeta library. TCRdb recomputed calls from the PCR reads with MiXCR, one row per CDR3 protein. The repertoire includes 500,000 to 600,000 distinct CDR3 sequences, over 20% of them detected once, and 35% to 40% sits in the top ten. Study results and limitations: Reportedly, alpha-beta T cells present about two months post-transplant originated from several hundred expanded clones of graft origin.

The chain couples TRBV28 to TRBJ1-6; no definite D call. Sequenced material: PBMCs, taken before TCRalphabeta/CD19-depleted stem cell transplant. The receptor was derived from a boy in the first two years of life with Wiskott-Aldrich syndrome, due to receive a stem cell transplant. Here the CDR3 reads CASTLEGYNNSPLHF. In DNA form, the CDR3 reads TGTGCCAGCACCCTGGAAGGTTATAATAATTCACCCCTCCACTTT.